This passage covers 2 T cell receptor beta chains from one sample sequenced in a study of Ad26.COV2.S vaccination and SARS-CoV-2 variants. Treatment given: roughly 20 received Ad26.COV2.S at low or high dose, single or two shots; five or six received placebo; per-sample allocation not given. Sampling occurred on day 63 after the first vaccine or placebo injection. The assay was immunoSEQ multiplex PCR, and TCRdb's table has in-frame clones only and misses some. The data show about 480,000 clones, with approximately 88% seen just once and roughly 13% held by the top ten. This specimen was peripheral blood, taken in a trial of Ad26.COV2.S vaccine versus placebo. The source is a person between 18 and 65 years old who received the Ad26.COV2.S COVID-19 vaccine or a placebo.

The chain carries TRBV6-5 and TRBJ1-2; D unresolved. Per germline, CDR1 MNHEY and CDR2 SVGAGI. The germline V and J ends were trimmed by 4 bases and 8 bases, with 20 bases remaining between them. The length of the CDR3 is 15 residues. CDR3 protein: CASSFGPNTGVGYTF. In nucleotides, the CDR3 is TGTGCCAGCAGTTTCGGACCCAACACGGGCGTAGGCTACACCTTC.

There are a few counts of this clone. This chain uses TRBV29-1 with TRBJ2-7; D might be TRBD2 (6 bases). V was clipped by 7 bases and J by 4 bases, with 20 bases between them. Germline CDR1 is SQVTM and CDR2 is ANQGSEA. The CDR3 runs 14 residues. The CDR3 reads CSALTIGRTYEQYF. The CDR3 DNA is TGCAGCGCCTTAACAATCGGGAGAACGTACGAGCAGTACTTC.